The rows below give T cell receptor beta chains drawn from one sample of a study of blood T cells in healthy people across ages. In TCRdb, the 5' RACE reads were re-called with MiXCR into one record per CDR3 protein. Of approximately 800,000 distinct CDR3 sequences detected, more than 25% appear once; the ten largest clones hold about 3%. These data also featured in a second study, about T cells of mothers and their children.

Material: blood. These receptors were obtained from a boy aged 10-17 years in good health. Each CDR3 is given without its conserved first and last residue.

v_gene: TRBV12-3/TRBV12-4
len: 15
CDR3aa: ASSPLVTLAGGETQY

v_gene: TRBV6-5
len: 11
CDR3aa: ASSLRRTGKLF

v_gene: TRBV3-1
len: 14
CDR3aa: ASSQGRTAGIDTQY

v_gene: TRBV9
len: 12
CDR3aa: ASSVEGSGEKLF

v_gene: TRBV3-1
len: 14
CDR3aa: ASSHAGTSEQETQY

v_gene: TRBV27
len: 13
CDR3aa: ASSFRTGGITEAF

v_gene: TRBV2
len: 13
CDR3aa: ASSHGGVRTDTQY

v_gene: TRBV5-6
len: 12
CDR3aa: ASSFQREIDEQF

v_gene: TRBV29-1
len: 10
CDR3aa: SVAGQSYEQY

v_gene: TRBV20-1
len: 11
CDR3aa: SAKGGGPDTQY

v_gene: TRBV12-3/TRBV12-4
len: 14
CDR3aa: ASSRQQGAGANVLT

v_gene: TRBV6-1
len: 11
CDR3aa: ASSEDETYGYT

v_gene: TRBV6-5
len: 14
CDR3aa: ASSYSASAAKNIQY

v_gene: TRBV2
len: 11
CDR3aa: ASSGDNDYGYT

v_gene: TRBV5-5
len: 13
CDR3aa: ASSLGTVHINEQF

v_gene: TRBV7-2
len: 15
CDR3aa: ASSLEGQDSLTLKAF

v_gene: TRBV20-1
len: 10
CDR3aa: SARGEGYEQY

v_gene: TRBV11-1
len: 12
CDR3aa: ASSTSVGVETQY

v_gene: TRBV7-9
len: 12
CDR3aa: ASSPDRDTGELF

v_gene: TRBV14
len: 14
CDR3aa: ASSQDLGLAGYEQY

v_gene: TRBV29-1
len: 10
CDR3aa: SVFSQGDGYT

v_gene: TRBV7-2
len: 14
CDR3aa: ASSFPGEGAHNEQF

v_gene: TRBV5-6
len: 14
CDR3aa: ASNPGDTRAKNIQY

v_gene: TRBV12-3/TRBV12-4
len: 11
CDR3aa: ASRLSRGREQY

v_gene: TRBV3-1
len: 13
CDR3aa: ASSQEVPGHYEQY

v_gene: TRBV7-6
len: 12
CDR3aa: ASSPERHAGEQY

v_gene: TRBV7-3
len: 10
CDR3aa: ASSPYGGELF

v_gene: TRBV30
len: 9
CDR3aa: AWAGASGYT

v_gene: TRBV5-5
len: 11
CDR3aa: ASSADRYSPLH

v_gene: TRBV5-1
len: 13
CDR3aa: ASSDTGSTNEKLF

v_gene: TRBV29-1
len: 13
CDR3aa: SVQLATGGTDTQY

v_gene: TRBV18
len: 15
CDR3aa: ASSPPRTGSRTDTQY

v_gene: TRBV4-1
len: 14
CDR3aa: ASSFRAQDSNTEAF

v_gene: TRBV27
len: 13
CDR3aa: ASSRLAGDQETQY

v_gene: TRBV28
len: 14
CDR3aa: ASSPWTSGGKETQY

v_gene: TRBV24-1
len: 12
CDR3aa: ATSGAAGDNEQF

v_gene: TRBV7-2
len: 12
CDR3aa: ASSLVRGGGEQY

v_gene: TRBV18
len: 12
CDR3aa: ASSLTDRTHEQY

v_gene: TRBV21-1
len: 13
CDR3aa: ASSNQDRGRTEAF

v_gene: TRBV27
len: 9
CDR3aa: ASSSGQKAF

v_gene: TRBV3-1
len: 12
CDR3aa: ASSQDNGSPEQF

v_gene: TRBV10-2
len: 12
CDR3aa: ASSEPGVTTEAF

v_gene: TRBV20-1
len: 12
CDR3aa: SASRGNMNTEAF

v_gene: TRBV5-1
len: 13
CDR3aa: AGSVQGDANYGYT

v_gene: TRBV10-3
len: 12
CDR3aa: AISESGQSYEQY

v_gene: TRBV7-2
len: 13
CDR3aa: ASSPGTGGLFSYT

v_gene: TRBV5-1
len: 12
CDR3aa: ASKEAGSYNEQF

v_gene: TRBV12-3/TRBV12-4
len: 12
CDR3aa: ASGTGNGNQPQH

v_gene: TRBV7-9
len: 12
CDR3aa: ASSLAGLGNTIY

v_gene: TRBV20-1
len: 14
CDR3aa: SANDIGTYSYNEQF

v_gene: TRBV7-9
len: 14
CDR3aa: ASSLGHGVAKNIQY

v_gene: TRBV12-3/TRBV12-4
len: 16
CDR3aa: ASSLRQGASSGANVLT

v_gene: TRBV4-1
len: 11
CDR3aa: ASSQGVQETQY